The 30 T cell receptor beta chains presented below share a single source sample, sequenced in a study of shared T cell receptors in the human thymus. TCRdb keeps only in-frame clones here, not all; method: immunoSEQ multiplex PCR. The data show 630,000 or so clones, approximately 89% seen once. This sample was also put to use in a study of human thymus T cells.

Sequencing was carried out using thymocytes. The receptors shown here come from a boy under two years old with a congenital heart defect.

J is TRBJ2-1 and V is TRBV7-6, with D maybe TRBD2 (5 bases). V was shortened by 6 bases and J by 3 bases, with 21 bases between the two germline ends. The V gene's germline CDR1 is SGHVS and CDR2 FNYEAQ. The CDR3 consists of 17 residues. CDR3 sequence (DNA): TGTGCCAGCAGTCCCTTTCAGCAGCGGAGAGACTACAATGAGCAGTTCTTC. Translating it yields CASSPFQQRRDYNEQFF.

V is TRBV28 and J is TRBJ2-7; tentative D call: TRBD1 (6 bases). The CDR3 spans 15 residues. Germline assignment: CDR1 MDHEN and CDR2 SYDVKM. Trimming took 2 bases from V and 3 from J, leaving 14 bases between them. Written as DNA, the CDR3 is TGTGCCAGCAGTTTACAGGGGCTAATAGACTACGAGCAGTACTTC. It codes for CASSLQGLIDYEQYF.

The chain carries TRBV7-9 and TRBJ2-1; 15 bases line up with TRBD2. V lost 5 bases to trimming and J lost 8 bases; unmatched junction nucleotides: 4. The CDR3 runs to 15 residues. Germline-derived CDR1 and CDR2 are SEHNR and FQNEAQ (reference sequence). CDR3 region: CASSPGLAGGYEQFF. In nucleotides, the CDR3 is TGTGCCAGCAGCCCGGGACTAGCGGGGGGATATGAGCAGTTCTTC.

The chain uses TRBV5-1 and TRBJ1-1, with D perhaps matching TRBD1 (6 bases). Looked up from germline, CDR1 is SGHRS and CDR2 is YFSETQ. The CDR3 covers 14 residues. V was cut by 4 bases and J by 2 bases, with 12 bases left in between. The chain's CDR3 is CASSTGSPNTEAFF. The CDR3 region has the DNA TGCGCCAGCAGCACAGGGAGTCCAAACACTGAAGCTTTCTTT. The variable domain in full, completed from reference TRBV5-1 and TRBJ1-1, reads KAGVTQTPRYLIKTRGQQVTLSCSPISGHRSVSWYQQTPGQGLQFLFEYFSETQRNKGNFPGRFSGRQFSNSRSEMNVSTLELGDSALYLCASSTGSPNTEAFFGQGTRLTVV.

V gene TRBV4-1 combines with J gene TRBJ2-7; D unresolved. Germline loops: CDR1 MGHRA, CDR2 YSYEKL. This CDR3 has 12 amino acids. V dropped 1 base and J dropped 5 bases, with 6 bases sitting between them. The CDR3 DNA is TGCGCCAGCAGCCAAGTAAGAGACGAGCAGTACTTC. It translates to CASSQVRDEQYF.

The J gene is TRBJ1-1, the V gene TRBV9; D perhaps matches TRBD1 (6 bases). The germline gives CDR1 SGDLS, CDR2 YYNGEE. CDR3 length: 15 amino acids. V lost 3 bases, J lost 0 bases, and 12 bases lay in between. CDR3 coding DNA: TGTGCCAGCAGCGCGACAGGCATAATGAACACTGAAGCTTTCTTT. Translating it yields CASSATGIMNTEAFF.

J is TRBJ1-5 and V is TRBV7-3; 9 positions match TRBD1. The V gene's germline CDR1 is SGHTA and CDR2 FQGTGA. V lost 8 bases and J lost 3; bases outside the gene matches: 2. The CDR3 spans 13 residues. The CDR3 loop is CASSQGANQPQHF. Here the CDR3 DNA reads TGTGCCAGCTCACAGGGGGCCAATCAGCCCCAGCATTTT.

The chain uses TRBV5-1 and TRBJ2-1, with 8 bases identical to TRBD2. This CDR3 spans 18 amino acids. J was trimmed by 0 bases and V by 3 bases; bases with no gene match: 11. Germline assignment: CDR1 SGHRS and CDR2 YFSETQ. This chain's CDR3 is CASSSWWKAGDSYNEQFF. DNA of the CDR3: TGCGCCAGCAGCTCGTGGTGGAAAGCGGGGGACTCCTACAATGAGCAGTTCTTC.

V gene TRBV5-1 combines with J gene TRBJ2-7; a weak D match, TRBD1 (7 bases). In germline, CDR1 is SGHRS, CDR2 YFSETQ. Trimming took off 3 bases at V and 2 bases at J, with 15 bases between the two ends. The CDR3 length is 15 residues. The CDR3 spells CASSSRQGGTYEQYF. In DNA form, the CDR3 reads TGCGCCAGCAGCTCCAGACAGGGAGGAACCTACGAGCAGTACTTC.

The CDR3 coding sequence is TGCGCCAGCAGCTTGGGACTAGCGGGAGGTATGGATACGCAGTATTTT. It is translated as CASSLGLAGGMDTQYF. The chain links TRBV5-1 to TRBJ2-3, with 13 bases aligning to TRBD2. The germline CDR1 and CDR2 sequences are SGHRS and YFSETQ. CDR3 length: 16 residues. Trimming cost V 0 bases and J 6 bases; bases outside gene matches: 4.

The chain uses TRBV7-6 and TRBJ2-5; 11 positions agree with TRBD2. The CDR3 sequence is 14 residues long. The V gene's germline CDR1 is SGHVS and CDR2 FNYEAQ. The V and J ends lost 4 bases and 4 bases, in that order; junction bases with no gene match: 2. The CDR3 here is CASSWGTSGETQYF. In nucleotides, the CDR3 is TGTGCCAGCAGCTGGGGGACTAGCGGAGAGACCCAGTACTTC.

The J gene is TRBJ2-1, the V gene TRBV4-1; the D gene is possibly TRBD2 (5 bases). Germline V lookup: CDR1 MGHRA, CDR2 YSYEKL. CDR3 length: 14 amino acids. V was cut by 1 base and J by 3 bases, with 7 bases left in between. The CDR3 bases are TGCGCCAGCAGCCAAGTCGAGGGCTACAATGAGCAGTTCTTC. Its protein is CASSQVEGYNEQFF.

The rearrangement uses TRBV19 and TRBJ2-1; D may be TRBD2 (6 bases). CDR3 size: 13 residues. Germline lookup yields CDR1 LNHDA and CDR2 SQIVND (reference sequence). The ends were cut back, 7 bases at V and 7 bases at J, with 14 bases in the middle. In DNA, the CDR3 is TGTGCCAGTATGTGGACTATAGAAAATGAGCAGTTCTTC. Its protein product is CASMWTIENEQFF.

The V gene is TRBV7-2, the J gene TRBJ2-7; 9 bases are shared with TRBD1. With V trimmed by 5 bases and J by 5 bases, 10 bases remained unmatched. Germline CDR1 reads SGHTA; CDR2 reads FQGNSA. The CDR3 has 15 amino acids. Here the CDR3 DNA reads TGTGCCAGCAGCAGACGGGACAGGGAGGTCCACGAGCAGTACTTC. It is translated as CASSRRDREVHEQYF.

The chain employs TRBV25-1 and TRBJ1-2; 7 bases map to TRBD1. With V trimmed by 2 bases and J by 4 bases, 16 bases remained unmatched. In germline, CDR1 is MGHDK, CDR2 SYGVNS. The length of the CDR3 is 18 residues. In nucleotides, the CDR3 is TGTGCCAGCAGTGAAGGGGTCAGGCCTAAACAGGGGACCTATGGCTACACCTTC. This codes for CASSEGVRPKQGTYGYTF.

The chain has TRBV5-4 and TRBJ1-3; 10 positions match TRBD1. Trimming cost V 3 bases and J 7 bases; bases outside gene matches: 13. The CDR3 contains 17 residues. The germline gives CDR1 SGHNT, CDR2 YYREEE (reference sequence). Here the CDR3 reads CASSSTSRGTGANTIYF. CDR3 sequence (DNA): TGTGCCAGCAGCTCGACGAGCAGAGGGACAGGGGCGAACACCATATATTTT. Variable domain in full (rest from reference TRBV5-4 and TRBJ1-3): ETGVTQSPTHLIKTRGQQVTLRCSSQSGHNTVSWYQQALGQGPQFIFQYYREEENGRGNFPPRFSGLQFPNYSSELNVNALELDDSALYLCASSSTSRGTGANTIYFGEGSWLTVV.

This chain uses TRBV28 with TRBJ2-5; 7 bases are shared with TRBD1. Germline CDR1 is MDHEN and CDR2 is SYDVKM. This CDR3 is 14 amino acids long. V was pared by 4 bases and J by 6 bases, with 8 bases of the junction left unmatched. CDR3 nucleotide sequence: TGTGCCAGCAGTTCCCGGGACAGAGGGCAGACCCAGTACTTC. It specifies CASSSRDRGQTQYF.

The chain joins TRBV4-1 to TRBJ1-5; TRBD1 agrees at 8 bases. The CDR3 totals 18 residues. J lost 1 base, V lost 3 bases, and 11 bases had no gene match. CDR1 MGHRA and CDR2 YSYEKL come from the germline V gene. CDR3 in amino acids: CASSQVEGQAQSNQPQHF. CDR3 nucleotide sequence: TGCGCCAGCAGCCAGGTAGAGGGACAGGCGCAGAGCAATCAGCCCCAGCATTTT.

This clone was seen only a few times. The gene calls are TRBV7-2 and TRBJ2-5; D perhaps matches TRBD1 (5 bases). Trimming cost V 5 bases and J 1 base, with 8 bases left between them. CDR3 size: 13 residues. Germline V gene sequence: CDR1 SGHTA, CDR2 FQGNSA. CDR3 region: CASSLQGQETQYF. As DNA, the CDR3 is TGTGCCAGCAGCCTTCAGGGCCAAGAGACCCAGTACTTC.

Comments on this clone: Germline and junction disagree at one end, which may indicate a read error. The chain combines TRBV5-1 with TRBJ2-7; TRBD2 agrees at 7 bases. Germline V gene lookup returns CDR1 SGHRS and CDR2 YFSETQ. The CDR3 is 16 residues long. The CDR3 region has the DNA TGCGCCAGCAGAAAGGGACTATCGAGAAGCTCCTACGAGCAGTGCTTC. This encodes CASRKGLSRSSYEQCF.

V and J are TRBV5-8 and TRBJ1-2; D may be TRBD1 (5 bases). Trimming pared 2 bases from V and 2 bases from J, leaving 16 bases between. There are 16 residues in the CDR3. Germline V CDR1 and CDR2: SGHTS, YDEGEE. For the CDR3, the DNA is TGTGCCAGCAGCTTAAGAAATATGGGACTCAACTATGGCTACACCTTC. Translated: CASSLRNMGLNYGYTF.

This clone has a handful of counts. The V call is TRBV6-6, the J call TRBJ2-1; the D gene is possibly TRBD2 (5 bases). Germline V gives CDR1 MNHNY, CDR2 SVGAGI (reference sequence). V lost 2 bases to trimming and J lost 8 bases, with 13 bases between them. This CDR3 contains 14 residues. Here the CDR3 reads CASSYRLGADEQFF. The CDR3 nucleotides read TGTGCCAGCAGTTACCGCTTGGGAGCGGATGAGCAGTTCTTC.

This chain uses TRBV6-1 with TRBJ2-3, with D possibly matching TRBD1 (5 bases). V was clipped by 3 bases and J by 2 bases, with 24 bases between them. Looked up from germline, CDR1 is MNHNS and CDR2 is SASEGT. This CDR3 comprises 19 residues. The CDR3 bases are TGTGCCAGCAGTGAGGGGCATTACTCCCCGCCCCCCCTCACAGATACGCAGTATTTT. It codes for CASSEGHYSPPPLTDTQYF.

V usage is TRBV15 and J usage is TRBJ1-2; D is undetermined. CDR3 size: 20 residues. Trimming stripped 0 bases from V and 6 bases from J, with 29 bases between. Germline lookup yields CDR1 LNHNV and CDR2 YYDKDF (reference sequence). This chain's CDR3 is CATSRELGCRRAPFLNGYTF. The CDR3 coding sequence is TGTGCCACCAGCAGAGAATTGGGGTGTCGGAGGGCGCCGTTCCTAAATGGCTACACCTTC.

The chain links TRBV19 to TRBJ2-1, with D perhaps TRBD1 (6 bases). V lost 5 bases to trimming and J lost 4 bases, with 18 bases between them. In germline, CDR1 is LNHDA, CDR2 SQIVND (reference sequence). CDR3 size: 16 residues. The CDR3 spells CASSSLGGQGYNEQFF. The CDR3 bases are TGTGCCAGTAGTTCCCTAGGGGGTCAGGGTTACAATGAGCAGTTCTTC.

The chain combines TRBV5-6 with TRBJ2-1; TRBD2 matches 14 bases. The CDR3 is 15 residues long. Germline values: CDR1 SGHDT, CDR2 YYEEEE. V dropped 4 bases and J dropped 12; count of bases not matched to a gene: 9. The CDR3 protein is CASSMPGLAGVGQFF. For the CDR3, the DNA is TGTGCCAGCAGCATGCCGGGACTAGCGGGAGTTGGGCAGTTCTTC.

The rearrangement links TRBV4-3 to TRBJ2-3; 9 nucleotides agree with TRBD2. Germline V CDR1 and CDR2: LGHNA, YSLEER. The CDR3 runs 16 residues. With 3 bases clipped from V and 5 bases from J, the junction kept 9 bases outside the gene matches. Here the CDR3 DNA reads TGCGCCAGCAGCCAGAGAGCGGGGGGATCGGGAGATACGCAGTATTTT. Translated: CASSQRAGGSGDTQYF.

CDR3 sequence reads: CASSPERGSNQPQHF. In DNA form, the CDR3 reads TGTGCCAGCAGCCCGGAACGGGGGAGCAATCAGCCCCAGCATTTT. J is TRBJ1-5 and V is TRBV11-2, with D possibly TRBD1 on 5 matching bases. This CDR3 is built from 15 residues. V was trimmed by 5 bases and J by 1 base, leaving 12 bases between them. CDR1 SGHAT and CDR2 FQNNGV come from the germline V gene.

The chain couples TRBV29-1 to TRBJ1-2; no definite D call. Germline-derived CDR1 and CDR2 are SQVTM and ANQGSEA. V gave up 3 bases and J gave up 4 bases, with 12 bases separating them. The CDR3 spans 13 residues. The CDR3 DNA sequence: TGCAGCGTTGACTATGGCGGTCCCTATGGCTACACCTTC. This encodes CSVDYGGPYGYTF.

V usage is TRBV7-8 and J usage is TRBJ2-2, with 7 positions matching TRBD2. The CDR3 loop spans 14 amino acids. Trimming took 2 bases from V and 5 from J; bases not matched to a gene: 2. The germline V gene encodes CDR1 SGHVS and CDR2 FQNEAQ. CDR3 DNA sequence: TGTGCCAGCAGCTTACTAGCGGATACCGGGGAGCTGTTTTTT. This gives the protein CASSLLADTGELFF.